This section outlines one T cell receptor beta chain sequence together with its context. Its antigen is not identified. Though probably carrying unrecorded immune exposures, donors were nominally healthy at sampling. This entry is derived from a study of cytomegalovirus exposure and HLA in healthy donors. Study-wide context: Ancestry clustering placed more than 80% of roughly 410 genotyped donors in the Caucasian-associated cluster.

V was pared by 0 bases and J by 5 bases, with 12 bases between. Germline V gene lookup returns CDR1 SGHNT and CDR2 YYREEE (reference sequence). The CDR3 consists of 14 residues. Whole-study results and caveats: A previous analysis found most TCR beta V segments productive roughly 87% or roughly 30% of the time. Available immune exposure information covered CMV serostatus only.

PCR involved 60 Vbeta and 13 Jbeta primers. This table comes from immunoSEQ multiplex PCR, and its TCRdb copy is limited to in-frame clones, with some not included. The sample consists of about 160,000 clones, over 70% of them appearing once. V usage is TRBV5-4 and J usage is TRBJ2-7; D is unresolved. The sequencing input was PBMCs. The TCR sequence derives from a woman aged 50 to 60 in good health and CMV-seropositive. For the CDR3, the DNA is TGTGCCAGCAGCTTGGAACTGGTTCAGGACGAGCAGTACTTC. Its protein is CASSLELVQDEQYF.